This T cell receptor beta chain was sequenced for a study of control samples from healthy donors and cancer patients. The CDR3 is made up of 14 amino acids. Per the germline V gene, CDR1 is ENHRY and CDR2 is SYGVKD. Trimming at V came to 7 bases and at J to 5 bases, leaving 9 bases not matched to a gene. This table comes from immunoSEQ multiplex PCR, and its TCRdb copy is limited to in-frame clones, with some not included. Here the sample spans 250,000 to 300,000 clones, about four fifths being singletons. The source is a woman aged 60 to 75 with lung cancer. Sequenced sample: PBMCs. The rearrangement uses TRBV10-3 and TRBJ2-7, with 9 bases matching TRBD1. The CDR3 sequence: CAIKSGTGLNEQYF. The CDR3 nucleotides read TGTGCCATCAAGTCCGGGACAGGGCTCAACGAGCAGTACTTC.